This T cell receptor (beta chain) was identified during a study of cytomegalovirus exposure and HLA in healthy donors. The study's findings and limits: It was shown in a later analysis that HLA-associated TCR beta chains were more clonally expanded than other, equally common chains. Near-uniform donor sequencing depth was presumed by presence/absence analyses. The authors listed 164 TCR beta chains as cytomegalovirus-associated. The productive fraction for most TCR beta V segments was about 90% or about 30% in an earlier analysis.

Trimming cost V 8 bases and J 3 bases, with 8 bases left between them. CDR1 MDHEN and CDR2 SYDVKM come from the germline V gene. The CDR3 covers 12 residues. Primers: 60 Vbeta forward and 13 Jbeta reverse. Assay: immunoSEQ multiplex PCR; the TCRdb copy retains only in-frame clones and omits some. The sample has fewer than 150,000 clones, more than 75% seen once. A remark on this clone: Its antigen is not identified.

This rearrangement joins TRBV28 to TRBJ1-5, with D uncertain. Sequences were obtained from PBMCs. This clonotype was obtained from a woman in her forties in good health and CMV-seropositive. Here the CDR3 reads CASGGFNQPQHF. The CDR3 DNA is TGTGCCAGCGGAGGTTTCAATCAGCCCCAGCATTTT. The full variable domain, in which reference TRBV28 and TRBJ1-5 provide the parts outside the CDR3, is DVKVTQSSRYLVKRTGEKVFLECVQDMDHENMFWYRQDPGLGLRLIYFSYDVKMKEKGDIPEGYSVSREKKERFSLILESASTNQTSMYLCASGGFNQPQHFGDGTRLSIL.